This T cell receptor beta chain is drawn from a study of CXCR3-negative and CXCR3-positive naive CD8 T cells. With respect to this clonotype: Its antigen is unknown.

Cells classed as naive CD8+ T cells were CD45RO-CCR7+CD27+CD95-. The study, taken as a whole, reports: Memory cells differed in TRBV-TRBJ usage, but naive CXCR3-negative and CXCR3-positive cells had similar usage. CXCR3-expressing naive cells carried TRB CDR3s more hydrophobic than those of CXCR3-negative naive cells. The study found comparably high diversity in both naive subsets and much lower diversity in memory CD8+ cells.

Through 5' RACE with UMI labels, the TRB cDNA libraries were prepared. For each CDR3 protein, TCRdb gives one entry from its re-call of the 5' RACE reads, without DNA. The table lists about 84,000 distinct CDR3 sequences, with 0.55% to 0.7% in the top ten. This TCR was sampled from a human donor in good health. Some clones in this sample may be carry-over from other donors' samples. Sequencing was carried out using naive CXCR3+ CD8+ T cells from blood. Subset of the sample: CD45RO-CCR7+CD27+CD95- naive CD8+ T cells expressing CXCR3 (TNR3+).

The chain's CDR3 is CATSSTAGTDTQYF. The chain has TRBV15 and TRBJ2-3; the D call of TRBD2 rests on TCRdb alone, since no DNA is present to check it. Germline values: CDR1 LNHNV, CDR2 YYDKDF (reference sequence). This CDR3 comprises 14 residues.